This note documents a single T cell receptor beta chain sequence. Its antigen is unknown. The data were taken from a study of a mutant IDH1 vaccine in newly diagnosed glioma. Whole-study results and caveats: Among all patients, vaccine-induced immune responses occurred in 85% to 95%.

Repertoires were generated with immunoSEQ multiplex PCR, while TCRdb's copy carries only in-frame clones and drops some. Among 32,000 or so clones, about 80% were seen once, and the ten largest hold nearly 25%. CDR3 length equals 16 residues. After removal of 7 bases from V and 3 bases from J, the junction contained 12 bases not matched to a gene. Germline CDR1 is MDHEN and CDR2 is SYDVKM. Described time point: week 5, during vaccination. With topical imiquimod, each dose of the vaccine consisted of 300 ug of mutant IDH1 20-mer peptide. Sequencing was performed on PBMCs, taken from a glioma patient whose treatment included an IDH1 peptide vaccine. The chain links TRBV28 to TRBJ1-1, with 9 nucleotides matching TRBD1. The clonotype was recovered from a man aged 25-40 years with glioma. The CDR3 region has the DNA TGTGCCAGCACTGTCCCGGGACAGGGATCGGACACTGAAGCTTTCTTT. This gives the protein CASTVPGQGSDTEAFF.